Shown below are 32 T cell receptor beta chains from a single sample sequenced in a study of response to subunit inactivated influenza vaccine (dated by TCRdb to about 2018). The method behind the library was RT-PCR. The listed sequencing device is Illumina HiSeq 2500. TCRdb trimmed the raw reads at Q25, called clones with MiXCR and kept productive beta chains. Every entry covers one CDR3 protein and lists the most common genes and DNA from its rows. This sample holds under 500,000 distinct CDR3 sequences; approximately 9.9% were observed only once. The top ten hold around 12% of the sample. The sample's time point label, in plain terms: more than 35 days after influenza vaccine administration. Sequenced here: PBMCs from blood, sampled about 40 days after vaccination. The receptors here all came from a man aged 45 to 65 who received an inactivated influenza vaccine. Donor details come from another sample of the same person, matched by shared clones.

There are a few counts of this clonotype. The rearrangement uses TRBV29-1 and TRBJ2-1; 9 bases agree with TRBD2. This CDR3 has 15 residues. J lost 8 bases, V lost 3 bases, and 11 bases had no gene match. Germline V CDR1 and CDR2: SQVTM, ANQGSEA. The CDR3 DNA reads TGCAGCGTTGACGGAGCGGGAGGCCTTAGGTATGAGCAGTTCTTC. It encodes CSVDGAGGLRYEQFF.

The rearrangement links TRBV5-1 to TRBJ2-3; D perhaps matches TRBD2 (6 bases). Germline values: CDR1 SGHRS, CDR2 YFSETQ. Deletions cut 0 bases from V and 5 bases from J, with 13 bases between. This CDR3 has 15 residues. CDR3 loop: CASSLDEGLRDTQYF. For the CDR3, the DNA is TGCGCCAGCAGCTTGGATGAGGGACTCAGAGATACGCAGTATTTT.

The sample holds a few counts of this clonotype. J is TRBJ2-1 and V is TRBV5-1; D uncertain. The CDR3 totals 13 residues. Deletions cut 3 bases from V and 8 bases from J, with 12 bases between. Germline assignment: CDR1 SGHRS and CDR2 YFSETQ. The CDR3 region has the DNA TGCGCCAGCAGCTCTGACGGTTCCGATGAGCAGTTCTTC. This codes for CASSSDGSDEQFF.

This chain joins TRBV9 and TRBJ1-2; 8 bases match TRBD1. The CDR3 runs to 13 residues. CDR1 is SGDLS, CDR2 YYNGEE, per germline. V shed 0 bases, J shed 8 bases, and the junction held 3 bases outside the gene matches. The CDR3 DNA reads as TGTGCCAGCAGCGTAGGGACAGGGAGCGGCTACACCTTC. It codes for CASSVGTGSGYTF.

Only a few counts were recorded for this clonotype. The CDR3 DNA reads TGCAGTGCTAAGGTATGGGTAGCGGGACGCAATCAGCCCCAGCATTTT. Amino acids: CSAKVWVAGRNQPQHF. V gene TRBV20-1 combines with J gene TRBJ1-5; D may be TRBD1 (5 bases). The CDR3 totals 16 residues. The V end was cut by 4 bases, the J end by 2 bases, with 18 bases between. Germline loops: CDR1 DFQATT, CDR2 SNEGSKA (reference sequence).

The rearrangement links TRBV5-1 to TRBJ1-2; unclear D gene. Germline V CDR1 and CDR2: SGHRS, YFSETQ. The V gene lost 6 bases and the J gene lost 6 bases, with 15 bases spanning the gap. CDR3 length: 13 amino acids. In DNA form, the CDR3 reads TGCGCCAGCAAGTCCCAGGATTCTAATGGCTACACCTTC. It yields the protein CASKSQDSNGYTF.

This clonotype showed up just a few times. The junction does not match germline at one end; this may be a read error. The chain has TRBV18 and TRBJ2-7, with D possibly matching TRBD1 (7 bases). The CDR3 loop spans 15 amino acids. Germline-derived CDR1 and CDR2 are KGHSH and LQKENI. CDR3 nucleotide sequence: TGTGCCATCTCACCCTCAGGAGGGGGCGCGTACGAGCAGTACTTC. It translates to CAISPSGGGAYEQYF.

This clonotype was observed a few times. CDR3 DNA: TGCAGTGCTACCCAGGAACATAATTCACCCCTCCACTTT. Translating gives CSATQEHNSPLHF. The chain links TRBV20-1 to TRBJ1-6; no clear D. The length of the CDR3 is 13 residues. V was clipped by 4 bases and J by 5 bases, with 9 bases between them. From germline, CDR1 is DFQATT and CDR2 SNEGSKA (reference sequence).

This clonotype was recorded at least ten times. This chain's CDR3 is CASSRQGNGYTF. CDR3 coding DNA: TGTGCCAGCAGCCGACAGGGGAATGGCTACACCTTC. This chain connects TRBV7-2 to TRBJ1-2; the match to TRBD1 covers 8 bases. There are 12 residues in the CDR3. Germline loops: CDR1 SGHTA, CDR2 FQGNSA. J gave up 6 bases and V 5 bases, and 2 bases lay outside the gene matches. Full variable domain (remainder filled in from reference TRBV7-2 and TRBJ1-2): GAGVSQSPSNKVTEKGKDVELRCDPISGHTALYWYRQSLGQGLEFLIYFQGNSAPDKSGLPSDRFSAERTGGSVSTLTIQRTQQEDSAVYLCASSRQGNGYTFGSGTRLTVV.

The gene calls are TRBV20-1 and TRBJ2-5; D remains ambiguous. With 3 bases removed from V and 5 bases from J, the gap between germline ends came to 4 bases. The germline V gene encodes CDR1 DFQATT and CDR2 SNEGSKA (reference sequence). The CDR3 consists of 10 residues. As DNA, the CDR3 is TGCAGTGCTAGGCATGAGACCCAGTACTTC. Encoded protein: CSARHETQYF.

The chain joins TRBV15 to TRBJ2-7; 7 nucleotides match TRBD1. V was clipped by 0 bases and J by 0 bases; unmatched bases: 2. The CDR3 has 15 amino acids. CDR1 is LNHNV and CDR2 is YYDKDF in the germline V gene (reference sequence). The CDR3, as DNA: TGTGCCACCAGCAGAGATGGGACAGACTCCTACGAGCAGTACTTC. This gives the protein CATSRDGTDSYEQYF.

The gene calls are TRBV18 and TRBJ2-1; D gene unclear. Trimming removed 4 bases at V and 8 bases at J, with 12 bases between. Germline lookup yields CDR1 KGHSH and CDR2 LQKENI. The CDR3 runs 13 residues. CDR3 sequence reads: CASSLKAVDEQFF. The CDR3 DNA is TGTGCCAGCTCACTAAAGGCCGTGGATGAGCAGTTCTTC.

This chain links TRBV10-3 with TRBJ2-5; D is tentatively TRBD1 or TRBD2 (6 bases each). This CDR3 has 14 amino acids. V gave up 4 bases and J gave up 2 bases, with 11 bases separating them. Looked up from germline, CDR1 is ENHRY and CDR2 is SYGVKD. The DNA for the CDR3 is TGTGCCATCAGTGCGGGGGCCCGACAAGAGACCCAGTACTTC. Its protein product is CAISAGARQETQYF.

This clonotype showed up just a few times. The chain joins TRBV7-2 to TRBJ2-3; a weak D match, TRBD2 (6 bases). There are 15 residues in the CDR3. Germline assignment: CDR1 SGHTA and CDR2 FQGNSA. V dropped 1 base and J dropped 4 bases, with 12 bases sitting between them. CDR3 sequence: CASSLVGKRADTQYF. CDR3 in DNA: TGTGCCAGCAGCTTAGTGGGAAAGCGGGCAGATACGCAGTATTTT.

This clonotype was seen only a few times. The chain links TRBV12-3 or TRBV12-4 to TRBJ2-7, with D possibly matching TRBD1 (5 bases). The CDR3 runs to 14 residues. Trimming left V 7 bases short and J 3 bases short, with 16 bases between. CDR3 coding DNA: TGTGCCAGCACCCTGAGAGGACATTTCTACGAGCAGTACTTC. Amino acids: CASTLRGHFYEQYF.

A few counts support this clonotype. V and J are TRBV5-1 and TRBJ2-7, with a possible D match to TRBD2 (7 bases). Trimming removed 5 bases from V and 4 bases from J, with 22 bases in between. The CDR3 covers 16 residues. Germline V gene lookup returns CDR1 SGHRS and CDR2 YFSETQ. CDR3 residues: CASRPRGAIDPYEQYF. The CDR3 DNA sequence: TGCGCCAGCAGACCCCGGGGGGCGATTGACCCTTACGAGCAGTACTTC.

This clonotype was detected only a few times. V and J are TRBV11-1 and TRBJ2-3; 7 bases map to TRBD1. The CDR3 loop spans 16 amino acids. The germline CDR1 and CDR2 sequences are SGHAT and FQDESV (reference sequence). Trimming removed 5 bases from V and 2 bases from J; junction bases left unmatched: 10. The CDR3 bases are TGTGCCAGCAGCCGATACCGGGACAGATACACAGATACGCAGTATTTT. Amino acid sequence: CASSRYRDRYTDTQYF.

The CDR3 spells CASSLAQSGGETQYF. CDR3 DNA: TGTGCCAGCAGCTTAGCTCAGTCGGGAGGCGAGACCCAGTACTTC. The rearrangement links TRBV7-2 to TRBJ2-5, with 7 bases lining up with TRBD2. CDR3 length: 15 residues. J gave up 5 bases and V 0 bases, and 6 bases lay outside the gene matches. Germline V gene sequence: CDR1 SGHTA, CDR2 FQGNSA.

The gene calls are TRBV5-5 and TRBJ2-7; tentative D call: TRBD1 (5 bases). This CDR3 is built from 16 residues. The germline V and J ends were trimmed by 4 bases and 0 bases, with 17 bases remaining between them. The germline gives CDR1 SGHKS, CDR2 YYEKEE (reference sequence). The DNA of the CDR3 is TGTGCCAGCAGCCCCACAGGTACCTCCCTCTCCTACGAGCAGTACTTC. Its translation: CASSPTGTSLSYEQYF.

This clonotype was observed a few times. CDR3 sequence reads: CAISEEGTSTEAFF. The CDR3 DNA is TGTGCCATCAGTGAGGAGGGTACTAGCACTGAAGCTTTCTTT. The genes are TRBV10-3 and TRBJ1-1; no clear D. CDR3 size: 14 residues. V lost 2 bases, J lost 4 bases, and 11 bases lay in between. Germline V gene lookup returns CDR1 ENHRY and CDR2 SYGVKD.

The chain joins TRBV7-3 to TRBJ2-3; D gene unclear. The CDR3 covers 14 residues. Germline CDR1 SGHTA, CDR2 FQGTGA. The V and J ends lost 2 bases and 2 bases respectively, with 8 bases between them. CDR3 loop: CASSLRAHTDTQYF. The CDR3 bases are TGTGCCAGCAGCTTACGGGCCCACACAGATACGCAGTATTTT.

The rearrangement uses TRBV14 and TRBJ2-1, with D perhaps assigned TRBD1 or TRBD2 (7 bases each). CDR3 size: 15 residues. V lost 2 bases to trimming and J lost 6 bases, with 14 bases between them. CDR1 and CDR2 (germline): SGHDN, FVKESK. The CDR3 region is CASSQQQGRGNEQFF. The CDR3 region has the DNA TGTGCCAGCAGCCAACAACAGGGGAGGGGCAATGAGCAGTTCTTC. The whole variable domain, filled in from reference TRBV14 and TRBJ2-1, reads EAGVTQFPSHSVIEKGQTVTLRCDPISGHDNLYWYRRVMGKEIKFLLHFVKESKQDESGMPNNRFLAERTGGTYSTLKVQPAELEDSGVYFCASSQQQGRGNEQFFGPGTRLTVL.

The chain links TRBV12-3 or TRBV12-4 to TRBJ2-1, with 12 bases identical to TRBD2. Germline trimming cut 6 bases from V and 7 bases from J; bases unmatched to any gene: 10. The length of the CDR3 is 16 residues. DNA of the CDR3: TGTGCCAGCAGAGATGGGTGGACTAGCGGGACAAATGAGCAGTTCTTC. Translation: CASRDGWTSGTNEQFF.

The chain uses TRBV11-3 and TRBJ1-1; D gene unclear. The CDR3 extends over 14 amino acids. Germline CDR1 and CDR2: SGHNT and YENEEA. The V end lost 2 bases, the J end lost 1 base, and 8 bases lay between the germline ends. In DNA, the CDR3 is TGTGCCAGCAGCTTAATTCGCGGGAACACTGAAGCTTTCTTT. The encoded protein is CASSLIRGNTEAFF.

This clonotype occurred many times. The V and J genes are TRBV5-6 and TRBJ2-2; 11 positions agree with TRBD2. CDR1 and CDR2 (germline): SGHDT, YYEEEE. The junction had 5 bases not matched to a gene; V was cut back by 3 bases and J by 4 bases. This CDR3 spans 16 amino acids. The CDR3, as DNA: TGTGCCAGCAGCTATCGGACTAGCGGGCCCACCGGGGAGCTGTTTTTT. It specifies CASSYRTSGPTGELFF.

The J gene is TRBJ2-7, the V gene TRBV20-1, with D unresolved. The CDR3 is 15 amino acids. V gave up 3 bases and J gave up 2 bases, with 17 bases separating them. Germline V CDR1 and CDR2: DFQATT, SNEGSKA (reference sequence). The chain's CDR3 is CSASLEAASTYEQYF. DNA for the CDR3: TGCAGTGCTAGTTTAGAAGCAGCCTCAACCTACGAGCAGTACTTC.

The V gene is TRBV20-1, the J gene TRBJ1-6; TRBD1 agrees at 12 bases. Germline CDR1 and CDR2: DFQATT and SNEGSKA (reference sequence). The CDR3 runs 17 residues. The J segment lost 8 bases and the V segment lost 1 base, leaving 9 bases of the junction unmatched. The CDR3 nucleotides are TGCAGTGCTAGAGTCCCGGGGACAGGGGGCTCTTATTCACCCCTCCACTTT. Protein sequence: CSARVPGTGGSYSPLHF.

This clonotype was counted ten times or more. This rearrangement joins TRBV15 to TRBJ2-2; no clear D. The CDR3 loop spans 11 amino acids. Trimming removed 6 bases at V and 7 bases at J, with 6 bases between. Germline V gene sequence: CDR1 LNHNV, CDR2 YYDKDF (reference sequence). The CDR3 sequence is CATRYNGELFF. CDR3 nucleotide sequence: TGTGCCACCAGGTACAACGGGGAGCTGTTTTTT.

In its sample, this clonotype was seen a few times. V usage is TRBV3-1 and J usage is TRBJ1-1; D gene unclear. The CDR3 is 15 residues long. V lost 1 base and J lost 0, with 9 bases in between. Germline V gene data show CDR1 as LGHDT and CDR2 as YNNKEL (reference sequence). In DNA form, the CDR3 reads TGTGCCAGCAGCCAAGGGAGTTGGATGAACACTGAAGCTTTCTTT. Translation gives CASSQGSWMNTEAFF.

The table lists this clonotype with many counts. This chain links TRBV2 with TRBJ2-6; D perhaps matches TRBD2 (6 bases). CDR1 and CDR2 (germline): SNHLY, FYNNEI. V was clipped by 6 bases and J by 0 bases, with 15 bases between them. This CDR3 is 17 amino acids long. The CDR3 DNA is TGTGCCAGCAGGGGGGGTGACGGCTCCTCTGGGGCCAACGTCCTGACTTTC. Its protein is CASRGGDGSSGANVLTF.

The sample holds many counts of this clonotype. The genes are TRBV12-3 or TRBV12-4 and TRBJ1-2, with D unclear. V was trimmed by 1 base and J by 5 bases, leaving 8 bases between them. The CDR3 has 13 amino acids. CDR3 protein: CASSLGQSYGYTF. CDR3 sequence (DNA): TGTGCCAGCAGTTTAGGGCAGTCGTATGGCTACACCTTC.

This clonotype was recorded many times. V usage is TRBV12-3 or TRBV12-4 and J usage is TRBJ1-5; no definite D call. Between the trimmed V and J ends, which lost 3 bases and 2 bases, there was a span of 11 bases. The CDR3 runs to 15 residues. CDR3 DNA: TGTGCCAGCAGTTTTGTCCTTGAGGGCAATCAGCCCCAGCATTTT. Encoded protein: CASSFVLEGNQPQHF.